This is a list of T cell receptor beta chains from one sample in a study of Ad26.COV2.S vaccination and SARS-CoV-2 variants. Produced via immunoSEQ multiplex PCR; TCRdb's table is partial and in-frame only. The repertoire holds roughly 300,000 clones, with about 89% as singletons. Sequencing was performed on peripheral blood, taken in a trial of Ad26.COV2.S vaccine versus placebo. The receptors were sampled from a person aged 18-65 years who received the Ad26.COV2.S COVID-19 vaccine or a placebo. The CDR3 runs from the conserved cysteine through the conserved F or W. The D gene is left open where the match is weak. Clone size is given for some rows only: seen once, a few or many times, or a class if the clone is expanded.

D gene,clone size,V gene,J gene,CDR3 protein,CDR3 DNA
-,-,TRBV7-9,TRBJ1-4,CASSQGPATNEKLFF,TGTGCCAGCAGCCAGGGGCCTGCAACTAATGAAAAACTGTTTTTT
-,-,TRBV18,TRBJ2-7,CASSPYSDRAYEQYF,TGTGCCAGCTCACCCTATTCAGACAGAGCCTACGAGCAGTACTTC
-,-,TRBV11-2,TRBJ1-6,CASSLPIGTLHF,TGTGCCAGCAGCTTACCGATAGGAACCCTCCACTTT
-,-,TRBV5-8,TRBJ2-1,CASSFWYTSSYNEQFF,TGTGCCAGCAGCTTTTGGTACACGAGCTCCTACAATGAGCAGTTCTTC
-,-,TRBV5-1,TRBJ2-1,CASSLGPGEEGNEQFF,TGCGCCAGCAGCTTGGGCCCGGGAGAAGAAGGCAATGAGCAGTTCTTC
-,-,TRBV7-2,TRBJ2-5,CASSLGGENQETQYF,TGTGCCAGCAGCTTAGGGGGGGAAAACCAAGAGACCCAGTACTTC
-,-,TRBV27,TRBJ2-7,CASRPPDSYEQYF,TGTGCCAGCAGGCCTCCCGACTCCTACGAGCAGTACTTC
TRBD2,few,TRBV7-2,TRBJ2-7,CASSLSGRGSYEQYF,TGTGCCAGCAGCTTATCGGGGAGGGGATCCTACGAGCAGTACTTC
-,-,TRBV27,TRBJ2-3,CASRHKNTDTQYF,TGTGCCAGCAGGCACAAAAACACAGATACGCAGTATTTT
TRBD1,-,TRBV6-5,TRBJ1-2,CASSSTGGYYGYTF,TGTGCCAGCAGTTCGACAGGGGGTTACTATGGCTACACCTTC
-,-,TRBV18,TRBJ2-3,CASSPSRGARDTQYF,TGTGCCAGCTCACCCTCGAGAGGGGCCAGGGATACGCAGTATTTT
-,-,TRBV28,TRBJ2-7,CASSLPSSLKGVTRSYEQYF,TGTGCCAGCAGTTTACCATCATCCCTTAAAGGGGTGACACGCTCCTACGAGCAGTACTTC
TRBD2,-,TRBV19,TRBJ2-1,CASSGREGMSEQFF,TGTGCCAGTAGCGGGAGGGAGGGTATGAGTGAGCAGTTCTTC
TRBD2,-,TRBV27,TRBJ2-3,CASSSGLAGGGDTQYF,TGTGCCAGCAGTTCTGGACTAGCGGGAGGTGGAGATACGCAGTATTTT
-,-,TRBV2,TRBJ1-2,CASSEFGGLDYGYTF,TGTGCCAGCAGTGAATTCGGGGGGCTAGACTATGGCTACACCTTC
TRBD1,-,TRBV28,TRBJ2-2,CASSSGTGGDSGELFF,TGTGCCAGCAGTAGCGGGACAGGGGGTGATTCCGGGGAGCTGTTTTTT
-,-,TRBV3-1/TRBV3-2,TRBJ1-2,CASSQAEPWDGYTF,TGTGCCAGCAGCCAAGCCGAGCCATGGGATGGCTACACCTTC
TRBD1,-,TRBV4-3,TRBJ1-4,CASSRGQLNEKLFF,TGCGCCAGCAGCCGGGGACAGCTTAATGAAAAACTGTTTTTT
-,-,TRBV24-1,TRBJ1-2,CATSKGQGYGYTF,TGTGCCACCTCGAAAGGTCAAGGCTATGGCTACACCTTC
TRBD2,-,TRBV7-8,TRBJ2-3,CASSLGLAGGPWVTDTQYF,TGTGCCAGCAGCTTGGGACTAGCGGGAGGGCCGTGGGTCACAGATACGCAGTATTTT
-,-,TRBV4-1,TRBJ1-1,CASSRTTGNTNEAFF,TGCGCCAGCAGCCGTACTACCGGGAACACAAATGAAGCTTTCTTT
TRBD2,-,TRBV9,TRBJ2-1,CASSVGGTSRFHEQFF,TGTGCCAGCAGCGTAGGCGGGACTAGCCGTTTCCATGAGCAGTTCTTC
TRBD2,-,TRBV25-1,TRBJ2-5,CASSEKTSGQETQYF,TGTGCCAGCAGTGAAAAGACTAGCGGCCAAGAGACCCAGTACTTC
TRBD1,-,TRBV2,TRBJ1-1,CASSATGTGGEGANTEAFF,TGTGCCAGCAGTGCAACCGGGACAGGGGGAGAGGGAGCGAACACTGAAGCTTTCTTT
-,once,TRBV7-9,TRBJ2-1,CASSPPWKVSYNEQFF,TGTGCCAGCAGCCCCCCCTGGAAGGTATCCTACAATGAGCAGTTCTTC
TRBD2,once,TRBV9,TRBJ2-3,CASSARGGGGTDTQYF,TGTGCCAGCAGCGCCAGAGGCGGGGGGGGCACAGATACGCAGTATTTT
-,-,TRBV6-1,TRBJ2-5,CASSEGGLKETQYF,TGTGCCAGCAGTGAAGGGGGGCTAAAAGAGACCCAGTACTTC
TRBD1,-,TRBV18,TRBJ2-1,CASSWTGDNEQFF,TGTGCCAGCTCTTGGACAGGGGACAATGAGCAGTTCTTC
TRBD1,-,TRBV11-1,TRBJ1-1,CASSFDGTGSEAFF,TGTGCCAGCAGCTTCGATGGGACAGGGTCTGAAGCTTTCTTT
-,-,TRBV28,TRBJ1-3,CASSQRSSGNTIYF,TGTGCCAGCAGTCAGCGGTCCTCTGGAAACACCATATATTTT
-,-,TRBV5-1,TRBJ1-5,CASSLEGRVGQPQHF,TGCGCCAGCAGCTTGGAGGGCAGGGTTGGTCAGCCCCAGCATTTT
TRBD1,-,TRBV3-1/TRBV3-2,TRBJ1-1,CASSPYTGVNTEAFF,TGTGCCAGCAGCCCCTATACAGGGGTTAACACTGAAGCTTTCTTT
-,-,TRBV19,TRBJ1-1,CASSINVVNTEAFF,TGTGCCAGTAGTATAAATGTGGTGAACACTGAAGCTTTCTTT
-,-,TRBV5-1,TRBJ2-6,CASSLAGFGAGANVLTF,-
TRBD2,-,TRBV6-2/TRBV6-3,TRBJ2-1,CASSYVGLAENEQFF,TGTGCCAGCAGTTACGTGGGACTAGCGGAGAATGAGCAGTTCTTC
-,-,TRBV5-6,TRBJ2-3,CASSAGTQHSTDTQYF,TGTGCCAGCAGCGCAGGGACACAACATAGCACAGATACGCAGTATTTT
-,-,TRBV27,TRBJ1-1,CASSLFKGGFREAFF,TGTGCCAGCAGTTTATTCAAGGGGGGCTTCCGTGAAGCTTTCTTT
TRBD2,-,TRBV6-5,TRBJ2-5,CASSPGLVGQETQYF,TGTGCCAGCAGTCCAGGACTAGTGGGGCAAGAGACCCAGTACTTC
-,-,TRBV28,TRBJ1-6,CASSLYTSNSPLHF,TGTGCCAGCAGTTTGTACACGAGTAATTCACCCCTCCACTTT
TRBD2,-,TRBV19,TRBJ2-7,CASSIAGGSPYEQYF,TGTGCCAGTAGTATAGCGGGCGGGAGCCCCTACGAGCAGTACTTC
-,-,TRBV2,TRBJ1-2,CASSEGAGRRGYTF,TGTGCCAGCAGTGAAGGGGCAGGGAGGAGAGGCTACACCTTC